This TCR beta chain originates from a study of shared clonotypes between healthy human individuals. Per the original data handling: Junction-only immunoSEQ data arrived without quality scores, meaning filtering differed. Measured with immunoSEQ multiplex PCR; TCRdb has only the in-frame clones, and not every one. Clone size and the V and J calls come from that table; the DNA yielded D and trimming. The sample gives more than 2 million clones, roughly 95% of which show up once; roughly 0.13% is in the top ten. CDR1 is MDHEN, CDR2 SYDVKM, per germline. Trimming removed 1 base from V and 4 bases from J, with 9 bases in between. The CDR3 has 14 amino acids. The study enrolled healthy HIV-negative adults without recent acute infections or vaccinations as donors.

The sequence was obtained from a man aged 18-30 years in good health. The specimen sequenced was naive CD4+ T cells sorted from blood. Documented subset: CD45RA+ positively selected. The V gene is TRBV28, the J gene TRBJ2-3; D unclear. The chain's CDR3 is CASSLSGFADTQYF. The DNA for the CDR3 is TGTGCCAGCAGTTTATCCGGATTCGCAGATACGCAGTATTTT.